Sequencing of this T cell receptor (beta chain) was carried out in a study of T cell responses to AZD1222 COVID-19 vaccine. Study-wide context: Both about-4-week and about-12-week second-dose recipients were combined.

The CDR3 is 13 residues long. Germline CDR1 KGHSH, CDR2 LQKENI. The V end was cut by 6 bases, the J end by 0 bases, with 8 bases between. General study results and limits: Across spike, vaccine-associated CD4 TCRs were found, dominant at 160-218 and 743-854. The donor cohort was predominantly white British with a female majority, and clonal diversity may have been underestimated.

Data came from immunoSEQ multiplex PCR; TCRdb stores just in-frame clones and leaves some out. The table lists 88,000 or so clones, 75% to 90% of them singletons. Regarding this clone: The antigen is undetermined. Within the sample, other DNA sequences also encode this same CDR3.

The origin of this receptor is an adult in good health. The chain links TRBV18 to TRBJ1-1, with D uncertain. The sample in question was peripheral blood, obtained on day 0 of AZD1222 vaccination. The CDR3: CASSPGLNTEAFF. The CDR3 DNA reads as TGTGCCAGCTCCCCCGGCCTGAACACTGAAGCTTTCTTT.